This T cell receptor beta chain originates from a study of cytomegalovirus exposure and HLA in healthy donors. Overall study findings and caveats: Some V segments, TRBV6-2 and TRBV6-3 among them, were indistinguishable and were therefore excluded. Later analysis associated a missense DCLRE1C variant with TCR beta V- and J-gene trimming. Accounts indicate the classifier identified cytomegalovirus status with strong specificity and sensitivity.

All the people who gave samples were healthy bone marrow donors. CDR1 and CDR2 from the germline V gene are SNHLY and FYNNEI. This CDR3 comprises 12 residues. J lost 5 bases, V lost 6 bases, and 3 bases had no gene match. As for this clone: What it recognizes is unknown.

The PCR contained 60 Vbeta and 13 Jbeta primers. Assay used: immunoSEQ multiplex PCR; TCRdb lists only in-frame clones, some missing. The sample contains about 140,000 clones, 73% of which appear only once. The sequence came from a woman aged 35 to 49 in good health and CMV-seronegative. The chain uses TRBV2 and TRBJ2-5; 7 bases fit TRBD2. Sequences were obtained from PBMCs. CDR3 region: CASSGEGETQYF. DNA for the CDR3: TGTGCCAGCAGCGGGGAGGGGGAGACCCAGTACTTC.